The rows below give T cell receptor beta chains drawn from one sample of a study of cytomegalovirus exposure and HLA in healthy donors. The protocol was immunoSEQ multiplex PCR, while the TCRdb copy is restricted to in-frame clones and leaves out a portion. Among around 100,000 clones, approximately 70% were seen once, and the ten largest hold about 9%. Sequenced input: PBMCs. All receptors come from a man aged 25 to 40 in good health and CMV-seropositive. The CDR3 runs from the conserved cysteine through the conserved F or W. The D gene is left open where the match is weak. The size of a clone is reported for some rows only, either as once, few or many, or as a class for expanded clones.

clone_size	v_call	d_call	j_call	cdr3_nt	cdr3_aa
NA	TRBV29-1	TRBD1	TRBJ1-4	TGCAGCGTGTATACAGGGGTCAATGAAAAACTGTTTTTT	CSVYTGVNEKLFF
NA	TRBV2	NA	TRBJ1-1	TGTGCCAGCAAAGAAGGGGGTAACACTGAAGCTTTCTTT	CASKEGGNTEAFF
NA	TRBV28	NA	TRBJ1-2	TGTGCCAGCAGTTTAATACAGAACTATGGCTACACCTTC	CASSLIQNYGYTF
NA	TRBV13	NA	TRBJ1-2	TGTGCCAGCAGCTTCGGAGAGAACTATGGCTACACCTTC	CASSFGENYGYTF
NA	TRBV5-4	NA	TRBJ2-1	TGTGCCAGCAGCGAGGACTACAATGGGCAGTTCTTC	CASSEDYNGQFF
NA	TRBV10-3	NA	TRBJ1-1	TGTGCCATCAGTGAGTACCGACAGGAGTCTGAAGCTTTCTTT	CAISEYRQESEAFF
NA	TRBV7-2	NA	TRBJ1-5	TGTGCCAGCAGCTTACAGGGGAATCAGCCCCAGCATTTT	CASSLQGNQPQHF
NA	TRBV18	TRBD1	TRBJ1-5	TGTGCCAGCTCACCCCAGGGGGAACAGCCCCAGCATTTT	CASSPQGEQPQHF
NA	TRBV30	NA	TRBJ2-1	TGTGCCTGGAATCAGGGCCACAATGAGCAGTTCTTC	CAWNQGHNEQFF
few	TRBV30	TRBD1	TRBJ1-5	TGTGCCTGGAGCGGGACAGGGAGCCCCCAGCATTTT	CAWSGTGSPQHF
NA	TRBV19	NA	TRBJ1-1	TGTGCCAGTAGTATCCGACAGGTGAACACTGAAGCTTTCTTT	CASSIRQVNTEAFF
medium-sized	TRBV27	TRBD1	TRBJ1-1	TGTGCCAGCAGTTTATTTACAGGGGGCGAAACTGAAGCTTTCTTT	CASSLFTGGETEAFF
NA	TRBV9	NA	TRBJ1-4	TGTGCCAGCAGCGTACAGGGGCGTAATGAAAAACTGTTTTTT	CASSVQGRNEKLFF
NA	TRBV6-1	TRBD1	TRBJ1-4	TGTGCCAGCAGTGAAGGGACAGGGGGCGAAGAAAAACTGTTTTTT	CASSEGTGGEEKLFF
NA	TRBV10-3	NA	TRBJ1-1	TGTGCCTCGGGGGAAGAGACTGAAGCTTTCTTT	CASGEETEAFF
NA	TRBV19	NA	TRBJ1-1	TGTGCCAGTAGTATAGGGGGGCTGAACACTGAAGCTTTCTTT	CASSIGGLNTEAFF
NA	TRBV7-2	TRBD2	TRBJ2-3	TGTGCCAGCAGCTTAGGCGGGGGATGGGGCACAGATACGCAGTATTTT	CASSLGGGWGTDTQYF
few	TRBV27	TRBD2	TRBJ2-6	TGTGCCAGCAGTTTTTTGCTAGCGGGAGCTTCGGGGGCCAACGTCCTGACTTTC	CASSFLLAGASGANVLTF
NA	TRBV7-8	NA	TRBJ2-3	TGTGCCAGCAGCTTAGCGGCTGGCGGAGATACGCAGTATTTT	CASSLAAGGDTQYF
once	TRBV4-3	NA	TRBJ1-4	TGCGCCAGCAGCCAGATCAGGGGTGGAGGAGAAAAACTGTTTTTT	CASSQIRGGGEKLFF
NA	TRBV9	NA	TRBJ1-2	TGTGCCAGCAGCGTAGCTGTCGCAGGGGTCGAAGGCTACACCTTC	CASSVAVAGVEGYTF
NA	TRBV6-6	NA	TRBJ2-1	TGTGCCAGCACTGGGGGGGGGCCTGGGTCCTACAATGAGCAGTTCTTC	CASTGGGPGSYNEQFF
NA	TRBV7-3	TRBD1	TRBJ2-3	TGTGCCAGCAGCCCCGGGACAGGGGGGGGCACAGATACGCAGTATTTT	CASSPGTGGGTDTQYF
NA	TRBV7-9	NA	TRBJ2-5	TGTGCCAGCAGCCCCACCGGACACCGCCAAGAGACCCAGTACTTC	CASSPTGHRQETQYF
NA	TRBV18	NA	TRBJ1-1	TGTGCCAGCTCACCGGCTACACAGGGTCTAGGCACTGAAGCTTTCTTT	CASSPATQGLGTEAFF
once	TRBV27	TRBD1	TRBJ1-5	TGTGCCAGCAGGGATCGGGACAGGGTGGCGCCCCAGCATTTT	CASRDRDRVAPQHF